There are a few counts of the clone carrying this TCR beta chain. Its matching antigen is unknown. The data were produced by immunoSEQ multiplex PCR, yet TCRdb's version contains in-frame clones alone and is incomplete. Among 70,000 to 95,000 clones, about four fifths were seen once, and the ten largest hold approximately 15%. The data are from a study of radiotherapy plus CTLA-4 blockade in lung cancer. Study context: Among patients, around 18% showed objective responses, and approximately 30% had disease control. The study's findings and limits: Early blood T cell clone dynamics, with interferon-beta, were reported to best predict response. Radiotherapy with ipilimumab was followed by blood expansion of tumor-derived clones.

V lost 0 bases, J lost 3 bases, and 7 bases lay in between. This CDR3 spans 14 amino acids. Germline V gene sequence: CDR1 PRHDT, CDR2 FYEKMQ (reference sequence). Patients had chemo-refractory metastatic non-small-cell lung cancer and received focal radiation plus CTLA-4 blockade that used ipilimumab. The receptor was derived from a human donor with non-small cell lung cancer that progressed on radiotherapy plus ipilimumab. The sample consisted of peripheral blood, taken from a patient treated with radiotherapy plus ipilimumab. The chain links TRBV13 to TRBJ2-3; D remains ambiguous. CDR3 bases: TGTGCCAGCAGCTTAGGTCCCCTGACAGATACGCAGTATTTT. As protein: CASSLGPLTDTQYF.